This section outlines one T cell receptor beta chain sequence together with its context. Its antigen is unidentified. Treatment given: oral pan-JAK inhibitor, 5-10 mg twice daily. cDNA prepared by RNA extraction and subsequent reverse transcription served as the template for sequencing. The table came from immunoSEQ multiplex PCR; TCRdb's copy has only in-frame clones and leaves some out. The data show about 220,000 clones, around 57% seen once. The sample originates from a study of CD8+ T cells in alopecia areata. About the study: Each of the treated patients was given oral tofacitinib, 5 to 10 mg twice daily, for moderate-to-severe alopecia areata.

Study-wide findings and caveats: The study also sequences resident alphabeta T cells of normal skin in scalp samples. Alopecia totalis/universalis scalp especially showed more expanded CD8+ clones than normal scalp.

The CDR3 sequence is 15 residues long. The V end lost 4 bases, the J end lost 1 base, and 8 bases lay between the germline ends. CDR1 is LGHNA, CDR2 YSLEER, per germline. The sequencing used CD4+ T cells sorted from blood, collected at week 4, from a patient treated with tofacitinib. The chain combines TRBV4-3 with TRBJ2-6, with D possibly called TRBD1 or TRBD2 (5 bases each). This sequence was found in a human donor with alopecia areata. This chain's CDR3 is CASSREGSGANVLTF. The CDR3, as DNA: TGCGCCAGCAGCCGAGAGGGGTCTGGGGCCAACGTCCTGACTTTC.